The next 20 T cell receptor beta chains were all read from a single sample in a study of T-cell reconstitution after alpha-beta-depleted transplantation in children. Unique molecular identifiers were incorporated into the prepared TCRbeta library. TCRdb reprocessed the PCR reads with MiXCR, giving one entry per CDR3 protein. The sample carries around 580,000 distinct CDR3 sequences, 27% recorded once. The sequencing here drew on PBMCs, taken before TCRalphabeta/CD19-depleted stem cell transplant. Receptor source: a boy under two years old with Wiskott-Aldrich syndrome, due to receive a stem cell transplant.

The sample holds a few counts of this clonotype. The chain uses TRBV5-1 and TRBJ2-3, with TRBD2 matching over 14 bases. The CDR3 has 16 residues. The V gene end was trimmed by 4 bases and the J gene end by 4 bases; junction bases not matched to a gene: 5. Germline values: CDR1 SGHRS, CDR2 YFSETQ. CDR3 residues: CASSIGTSGSPDTQYF. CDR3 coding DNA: TGCGCCAGCAGCATTGGGACTAGCGGGAGTCCAGATACGCAGTATTTT. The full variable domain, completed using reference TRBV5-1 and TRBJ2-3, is KAGVTQTPRYLIKTRGQQVTLSCSPISGHRSVSWYQQTPGQGLQFLFEYFSETQRNKGNFPGRFSGRQFSNSRSEMNVSTLELGDSALYLCASSIGTSGSPDTQYFGPGTRLTVL.

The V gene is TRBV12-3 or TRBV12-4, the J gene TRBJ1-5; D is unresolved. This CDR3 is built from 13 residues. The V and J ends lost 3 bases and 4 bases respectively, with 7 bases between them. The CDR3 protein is CASSFSHNQPQHF. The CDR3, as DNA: TGTGCCAGCAGTTTCTCTCATAATCAGCCCCAGCATTTT.

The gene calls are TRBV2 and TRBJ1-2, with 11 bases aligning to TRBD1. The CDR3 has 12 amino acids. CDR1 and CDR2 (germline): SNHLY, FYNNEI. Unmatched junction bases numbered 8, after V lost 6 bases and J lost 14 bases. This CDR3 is CASRRTGGAVTF. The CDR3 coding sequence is TGTGCCAGCAGGAGGACAGGGGGCGCTGTTACCTTC. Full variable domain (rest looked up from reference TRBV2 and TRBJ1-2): EPEVTQTPSHQVTQMGQEVILRCVPISNHLYFYWYRQILGQKVEFLVSFYNNEISEKSEIFDDQFSVERPDGSNFTLKIRSTKLEDSAMYFCASRRTGGAVTFGSGTRLTVV.

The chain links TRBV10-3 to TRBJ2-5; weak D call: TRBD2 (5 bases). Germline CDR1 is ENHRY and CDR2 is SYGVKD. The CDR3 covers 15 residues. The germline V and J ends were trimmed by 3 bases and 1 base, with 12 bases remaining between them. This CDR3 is CAISDPLVPQETQYF. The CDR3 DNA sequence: TGTGCCATCAGTGACCCACTAGTGCCCCAAGAGACCCAGTACTTC.

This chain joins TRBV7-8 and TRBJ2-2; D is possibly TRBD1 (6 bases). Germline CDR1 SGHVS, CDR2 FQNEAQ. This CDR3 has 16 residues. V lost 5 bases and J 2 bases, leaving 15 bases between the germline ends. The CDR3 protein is CASSGPGHINTGELFF. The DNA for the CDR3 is TGTGCCAGCAGCGGACCGGGACACATAAACACCGGGGAGCTGTTTTTT.

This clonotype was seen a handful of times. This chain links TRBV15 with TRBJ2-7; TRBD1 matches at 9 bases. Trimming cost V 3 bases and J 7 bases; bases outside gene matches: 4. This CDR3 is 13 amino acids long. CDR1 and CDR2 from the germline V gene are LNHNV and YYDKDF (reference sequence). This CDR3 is CATSRGQGREQYF. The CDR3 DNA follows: TGTGCCACCAGCAGGGGACAGGGTCGTGAGCAGTACTTC.

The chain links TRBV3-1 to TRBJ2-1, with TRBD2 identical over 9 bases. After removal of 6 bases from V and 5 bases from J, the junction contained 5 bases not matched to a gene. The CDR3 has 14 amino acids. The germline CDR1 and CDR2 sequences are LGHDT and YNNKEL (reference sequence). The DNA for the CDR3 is TGTGCCAGCAGTACCGGGACTAGCCACAATGAGCAGTTCTTC. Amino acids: CASSTGTSHNEQFF.

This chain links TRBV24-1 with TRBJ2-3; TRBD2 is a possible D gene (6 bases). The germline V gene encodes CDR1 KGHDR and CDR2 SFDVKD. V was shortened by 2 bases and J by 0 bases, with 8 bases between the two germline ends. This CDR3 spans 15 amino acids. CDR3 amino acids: CATSDSGSSTDTQYF. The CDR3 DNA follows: TGTGCCACCAGTGATTCCGGGAGCAGCACAGATACGCAGTATTTT.

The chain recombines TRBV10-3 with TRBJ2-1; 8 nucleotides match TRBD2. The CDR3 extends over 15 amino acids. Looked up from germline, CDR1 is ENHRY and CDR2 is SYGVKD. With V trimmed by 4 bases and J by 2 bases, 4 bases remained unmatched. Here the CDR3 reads CAISVKAGAYNEQFF. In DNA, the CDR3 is TGTGCCATCAGTGTCAAAGCGGGAGCCTACAATGAGCAGTTCTTC.

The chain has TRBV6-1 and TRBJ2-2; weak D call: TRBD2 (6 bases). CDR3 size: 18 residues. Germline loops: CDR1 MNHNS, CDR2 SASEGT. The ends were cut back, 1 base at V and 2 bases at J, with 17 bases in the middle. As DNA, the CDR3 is TGTGCCAGCAGTGAAGAATTTGTAGCGGAAGGTAACACCGGGGAGCTGTTTTTT. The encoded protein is CASSEEFVAEGNTGELFF.

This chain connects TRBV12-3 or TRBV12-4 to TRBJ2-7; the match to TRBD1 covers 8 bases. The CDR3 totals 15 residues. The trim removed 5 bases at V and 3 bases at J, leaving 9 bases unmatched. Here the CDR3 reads CASSLRGTGGYEQYF. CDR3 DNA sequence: TGTGCCAGCAGTCTAAGGGGGACAGGTGGCTACGAGCAGTACTTC.

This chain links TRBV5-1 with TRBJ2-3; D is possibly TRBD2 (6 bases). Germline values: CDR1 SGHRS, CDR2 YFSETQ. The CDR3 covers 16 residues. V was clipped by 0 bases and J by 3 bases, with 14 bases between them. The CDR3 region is CASSLGGGTGTDTQYF. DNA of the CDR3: TGCGCCAGCAGCTTGGGGGGCGGGACTGGAACAGATACGCAGTATTTT.

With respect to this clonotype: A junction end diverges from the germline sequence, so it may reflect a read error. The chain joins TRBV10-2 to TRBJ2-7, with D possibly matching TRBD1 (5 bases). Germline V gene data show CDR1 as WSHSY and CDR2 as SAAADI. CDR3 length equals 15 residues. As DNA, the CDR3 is TGCGCCGGCAGACGACAGTTTCGAAGCTCCTACGAGCAGTACTTC. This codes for CAGRRQFRSSYEQYF.

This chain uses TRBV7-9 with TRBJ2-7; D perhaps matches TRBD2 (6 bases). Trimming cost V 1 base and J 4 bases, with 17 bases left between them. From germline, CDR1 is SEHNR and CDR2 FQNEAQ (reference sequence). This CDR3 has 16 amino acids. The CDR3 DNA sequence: TGTGCCAGCAGCTTAGGGTACCGGGAGTGGATATACGAGCAGTACTTC. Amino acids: CASSLGYREWIYEQYF.

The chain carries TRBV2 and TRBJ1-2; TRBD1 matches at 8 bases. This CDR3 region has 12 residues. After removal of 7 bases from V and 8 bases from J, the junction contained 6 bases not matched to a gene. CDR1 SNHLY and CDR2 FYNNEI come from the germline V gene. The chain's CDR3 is CASMGQAPGYTF. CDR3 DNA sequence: TGTGCCAGCATGGGACAGGCCCCGGGCTACACCTTC. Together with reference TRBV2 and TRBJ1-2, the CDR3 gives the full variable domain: EPEVTQTPSHQVTQMGQEVILRCVPISNHLYFYWYRQILGQKVEFLVSFYNNEISEKSEIFDDQFSVERPDGSNFTLKIRSTKLEDSAMYFCASMGQAPGYTFGSGTRLTVV.

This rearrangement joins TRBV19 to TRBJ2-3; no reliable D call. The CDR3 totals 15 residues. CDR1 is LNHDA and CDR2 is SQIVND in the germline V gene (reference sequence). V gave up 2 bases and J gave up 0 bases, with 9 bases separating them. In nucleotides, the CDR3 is TGTGCCAGTAGTATAAGCCCTACTAGCACAGATACGCAGTATTTT. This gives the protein CASSISPTSTDTQYF.

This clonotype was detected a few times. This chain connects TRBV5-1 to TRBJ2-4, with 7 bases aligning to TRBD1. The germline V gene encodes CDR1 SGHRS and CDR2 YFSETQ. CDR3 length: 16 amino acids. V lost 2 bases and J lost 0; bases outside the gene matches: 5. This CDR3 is CASSFGYRGAKNIQYF. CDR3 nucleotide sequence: TGCGCCAGCAGCTTCGGGTACAGGGGAGCCAAAAACATTCAGTACTTC.

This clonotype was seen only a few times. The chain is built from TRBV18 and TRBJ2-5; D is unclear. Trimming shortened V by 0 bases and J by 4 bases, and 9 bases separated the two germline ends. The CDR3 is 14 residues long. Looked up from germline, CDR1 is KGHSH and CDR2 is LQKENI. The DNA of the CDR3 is TGTGCCAGCTCACCACCGAGCAAGAGAGAGACCCAGTACTTC. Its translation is CASSPPSKRETQYF.

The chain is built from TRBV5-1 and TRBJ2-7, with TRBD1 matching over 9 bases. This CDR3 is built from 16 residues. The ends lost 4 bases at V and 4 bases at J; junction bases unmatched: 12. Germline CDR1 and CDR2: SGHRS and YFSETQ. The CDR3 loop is CASSPGTGQGFYEQYF. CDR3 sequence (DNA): TGCGCCAGCAGCCCCGGAACCGGACAGGGGTTTTACGAGCAGTACTTC.

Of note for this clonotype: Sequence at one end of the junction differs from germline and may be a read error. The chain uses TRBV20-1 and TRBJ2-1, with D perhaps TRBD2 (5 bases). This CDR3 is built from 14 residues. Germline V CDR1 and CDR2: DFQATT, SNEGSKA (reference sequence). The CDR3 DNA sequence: TGCAGTCCTAGAGGAGGCGGGTTATACAATGAGCAGTTCTTC. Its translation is CSPRGGGLYNEQFF.